The T cell receptor (beta chain) under discussion was sequenced for a study of PD-L1 blockade in urothelial cancer. Study-wide background: At 3 weeks after treatment start (second dose) and again at 6 weeks, blood was analyzed.

The V gene end was trimmed by 6 bases and the J gene end by 4 bases; junction bases not matched to a gene: 5. This CDR3 has 13 residues. Germline V gives CDR1 LNHDA, CDR2 SQIVND (reference sequence). Some clones are missing from TCRdb's copy, which holds only in-frame ones; the method was immunoSEQ multiplex PCR. Here the sample spans about 95,000 clones, roughly 84% being singletons. Time point given: pretreatment peripheral blood. The chain employs TRBV19 and TRBJ2-5; 7 nucleotides align to TRBD1. Sequences were derived from PBMCs, sampled around atezolizumab (anti-PD-L1) treatment. The TCR was taken from a man in his 60s with urothelial cancer. CDR3 amino acids: CASRSTGVETQYF. DNA for the CDR3: TGTGCCAGTAGGAGCACAGGGGTAGAGACCCAGTACTTC.